A selection of T cell receptor beta chains follows, all from one sample in a study of blood T cells in healthy people across ages. TCRdb re-derived calls from the 5' RACE reads in MiXCR, one entry per CDR3 protein. The sample includes roughly 800,000 distinct CDR3 sequences, more than 20% seen only once; the top ten take more than 3%. The sample was also reused in another study, on T cells of mothers and their children.

Sample: blood. The receptors shown here come from a boy younger than 18 in good health. Each CDR3 is given with its conserved first and last residue.

j_call: TRBJ2-5; v_call: TRBV7-3; cdr3_aa: CASSFTGQKETQYF
j_call: TRBJ2-5; v_call: TRBV7-9; cdr3_aa: CASSPGTGGVLETQYF
j_call: TRBJ2-4; v_call: TRBV5-1; cdr3_aa: CASSPGTPVDIQYF
j_call: TRBJ1-6; v_call: TRBV4-3; cdr3_aa: CASSQDQAGASPLHF
j_call: TRBJ2-5; v_call: TRBV5-1; cdr3_aa: CASSLPIGAGQETQYF
j_call: TRBJ2-7; v_call: TRBV12-3/TRBV12-4; cdr3_aa: CASSPLTSIYEQYF
j_call: TRBJ2-4; v_call: TRBV9; cdr3_aa: CASRVMGGLAKNIQYF
j_call: TRBJ2-5; v_call: TRBV28; cdr3_aa: CASSLLVETQYF
j_call: TRBJ2-4; v_call: TRBV7-2; cdr3_aa: CASSPRPVLAKNIQYF
j_call: TRBJ1-6; v_call: TRBV6-5; cdr3_aa: CASSPGQGMGSPLHF
j_call: TRBJ2-3; v_call: TRBV3-1; cdr3_aa: CASSQSGRGGTDTQYF